Listed here is a single TCR beta chain. The antigen remains undetermined. Germline values: CDR1 MNHEY, CDR2 SMNVEV (reference sequence). This CDR3 comprises 13 residues. V lost 5 bases to trimming and J lost 7 bases; unmatched junction nucleotides: 7. This sample stems from a study of long-term antiretroviral therapy in people with HIV. No donor had fewer than one pre-ART PBMC sample or fewer than two post-ART PBMC samples. The run of the v3.0 immunoSEQ assay was at survey level. What sequencing targeted per sample was roughly 40,000-55,000 T-cell genomes. Generated by immunoSEQ multiplex PCR, the TCRdb table keeps only in-frame clones and is missing some. Of 15,000 to 20,000 clones detected, over 75% appear once; the ten largest clones hold around 9.1%. Study-wide findings and caveats: The range of CDR3 lengths in HIV repertoires proved narrower than that found in controls.

This sequence was found in a man aged 45-60 years with HIV. V and J are TRBV27 and TRBJ1-2; the match to TRBD1 covers 7 bases. Sequenced material: unsorted PBMCs, taken 4.2 years after starting antiretroviral therapy. CDR3 bases: TGTGCCAGCAGTGTTACAGGGGAGTCTGGCTACACCTTC. This gives the protein CASSVTGESGYTF.